This T cell receptor beta chain was recorded in a study of blood T cell repertoires in COVID-19. Background on the study: Samples came from the United States, Italy and Spain, spanning acute and convalescent COVID-19. In each case, the material was cDNA or gDNA derived from T cells, B-cell-depleted T cells, or PBMCs.

The CDR3 is 15 amino acids. Source study methods: By means of reference gene primer amplification, nucleated cell counts were estimated. The protocol was immunoSEQ multiplex PCR, while the TCRdb copy is restricted to in-frame clones and leaves out a portion. V, J and clone size are those of that table, while D and trimming were read from the DNA. The sample gives some 87,000 clones, about 79% of which show up once; 15% to 20% is in the top ten. Specimen: peripheral blood. The clonotype originates from a human donor in a cohort sampled during active COVID-19. The rearrangement links TRBV12-2 to TRBJ2-5; the table's D call TRBD1 went unverified against the DNA. TRBV12-2 is tagged as a pseudogene. The CDR3 sequence: CASRSGQGPQETQYF. CDR3 coding DNA: TGTGCAAGTCGATCCGGACAGGGACCACAAGAGACCCAGTACTTC.